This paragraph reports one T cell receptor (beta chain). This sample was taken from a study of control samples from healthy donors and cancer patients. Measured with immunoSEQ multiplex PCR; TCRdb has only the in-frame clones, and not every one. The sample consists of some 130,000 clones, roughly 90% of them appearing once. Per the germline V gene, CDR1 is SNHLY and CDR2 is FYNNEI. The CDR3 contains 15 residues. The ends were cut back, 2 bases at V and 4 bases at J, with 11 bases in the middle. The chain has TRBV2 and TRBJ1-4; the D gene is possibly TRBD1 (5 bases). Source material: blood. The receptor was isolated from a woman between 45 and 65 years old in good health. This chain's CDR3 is CASSESAGLNEKLFF. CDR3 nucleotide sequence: TGTGCCAGCAGTGAATCCGCGGGGCTTAATGAAAAACTGTTTTTT.